The entry that follows covers one T cell receptor (beta chain) sequence. The antigen is not known. Other DNA sequences in this specimen translate into the identical CDR3. The PCR ran on 60 Vbeta and 13 Jbeta primers. The assay was immunoSEQ multiplex PCR, and TCRdb's table has in-frame clones only and misses some. The sample records roughly 300,000 clones, 86% being singletons. The ends were cut back, 5 bases at V and 0 bases at J, with 11 bases in the middle. Germline values: CDR1 SQVTM, CDR2 ANQGSEA. This CDR3 contains 13 residues. The sample is drawn from a study of cytomegalovirus exposure and HLA in healthy donors. Study-wide results and limits: Most CMV-associated TCR beta chains appeared HLA-restricted in a later analysis. A later analysis, which compared TCR beta chains of equal frequency, found the HLA-associated ones more clonally expanded.

J is TRBJ2-7 and V is TRBV29-1; D might be TRBD2 (5 bases). What was sequenced was PBMCs. The sequence came from a man aged 40-49 years in good health and CMV-seropositive. Here the CDR3 DNA reads TGCAGCGTTACGCCGGGAAACTCCTACGAGCAGTACTTC. Translation: CSVTPGNSYEQYF.